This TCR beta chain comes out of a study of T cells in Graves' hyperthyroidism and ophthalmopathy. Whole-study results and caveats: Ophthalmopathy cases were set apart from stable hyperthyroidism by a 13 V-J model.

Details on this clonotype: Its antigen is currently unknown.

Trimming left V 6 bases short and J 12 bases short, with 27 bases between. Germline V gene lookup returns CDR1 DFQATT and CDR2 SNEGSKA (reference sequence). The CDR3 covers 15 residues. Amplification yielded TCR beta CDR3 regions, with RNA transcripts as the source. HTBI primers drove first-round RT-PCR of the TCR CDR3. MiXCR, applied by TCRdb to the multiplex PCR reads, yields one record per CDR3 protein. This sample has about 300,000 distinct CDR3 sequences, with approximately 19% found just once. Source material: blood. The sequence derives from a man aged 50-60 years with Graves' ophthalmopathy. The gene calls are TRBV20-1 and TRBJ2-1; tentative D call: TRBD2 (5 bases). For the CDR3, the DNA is TGCAGTGCCCCTGCCGGTGGCGGGCCCCTGGCTGGGCAGTTCTTC. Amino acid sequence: CSAPAGGGPLAGQFF.